Below, 26 T cell receptor beta chains from the same sample are listed, as sequenced in a study of neoadjuvant anti-PD-1 for oral cavity cancer. Time point in this sample: after neoadjuvant nivolumab, at surgical resection. TCRdb's table, derived via immunoSEQ multiplex PCR, lists solely in-frame clones and lacks some. The sample has over 11,000 clones; approximately 70% are singletons. The sequencing here drew on PBMCs, taken after nivolumab (anti-PD-1) treatment. The receptor set was obtained from a person between 40 and 85 years old with oral cavity squamous cell carcinoma.

The V and J genes are TRBV6-5 and TRBJ1-5; D call uncertain. The CDR3 covers 15 residues. Trimming removed 8 bases from V and 0 bases from J, with 14 bases in between. In germline, CDR1 is MNHEY, CDR2 SVGAGI. The CDR3 nucleotides read TGTGCCAGCCGACGGACGGAGCTTAGCAATCAGCCCCAGCATTTT. Translating gives CASRRTELSNQPQHF.

The V gene is TRBV4-2, the J gene TRBJ1-3, with 7 bases matching TRBD1. Per the germline V gene, CDR1 is LGHNA and CDR2 is YNFKEQ. V shed 0 bases and J 0 bases; nucleotides not matched to a gene: 5. CDR3 size: 17 residues. CDR3 in amino acids: CASSQDHRDSSGNTIYF. The CDR3 DNA sequence: TGTGCCAGCAGCCAAGATCACAGGGACAGCTCTGGAAACACCATATATTTT.

This clone was recorded a few times. V gene TRBV7-9 combines with J gene TRBJ1-1, with TRBD1 identical over 10 bases. Losses at the gene ends were 0 bases for V and 11 bases for J; bases not matched to a gene: 3. The CDR3 is 13 amino acids. The germline gives CDR1 SEHNR, CDR2 FQNEAQ (reference sequence). The chain's CDR3 is CASSLAGQGVAFF. The CDR3 region has the DNA TGTGCCAGCAGCTTAGCCGGACAGGGGGTGGCTTTCTTT.

The chain recombines TRBV2 with TRBJ2-7; 10 bases map to TRBD2. V was clipped by 3 bases and J by 6 bases; unmatched bases: 8. CDR3 length: 15 amino acids. CDR1 and CDR2 from the germline V gene are SNHLY and FYNNEI. The CDR3, as DNA: TGTGCCAGCAGTGATAGGGCTAGCGGGAGTGGCGAGCAGTACTTC. Translating gives CASSDRASGSGEQYF.

V usage is TRBV6-5 and J usage is TRBJ2-3; 10 bases match TRBD2. Trimming at V came to 2 bases and at J to 4 bases, leaving 6 bases not matched to a gene. This CDR3 is 16 amino acids long. Germline V gives CDR1 MNHEY, CDR2 SVGAGI. CDR3 sequence reads: CASSYVSGRAPDTQYF. The CDR3 DNA reads TGTGCCAGCAGTTACGTCAGCGGGAGGGCTCCAGATACGCAGTATTTT.

In nucleotides, the CDR3 is TGTGCCAGCAGCCCCGGTACACTAGCGGAAGCAGATACGCAGTATTTT. Protein: CASSPGTLAEADTQYF. V usage is TRBV4-2 and J usage is TRBJ2-3, with 8 nucleotides matching TRBD2. This CDR3 has 16 amino acids. The germline gives CDR1 LGHNA, CDR2 YNFKEQ. V gave up 4 bases and J gave up 4 bases; unmatched junction bases: 10.

V is TRBV10-3 and J is TRBJ2-2; the match to TRBD1 covers 8 bases. V trimming: 11 bases; J trimming: 1 base; junction bases outside the gene matches: 6. CDR3 length: 14 amino acids. From germline, CDR1 is ENHRY and CDR2 SYGVKD. The CDR3 sequence is CASTGALNTGELFF. Written as DNA, the CDR3 is TGTGCCTCGACAGGGGCTTTGAACACCGGGGAGCTGTTTTTT.

This rearrangement joins TRBV11-2 to TRBJ2-7; D may be TRBD1 (6 bases). This CDR3 region has 13 residues. With 5 bases removed from V and 3 bases from J, the gap between germline ends came to 11 bases. Germline V CDR1 and CDR2: SGHAT, FQNNGV. This chain's CDR3 is CASSSTGIYEQYF. The CDR3 coding sequence is TGTGCCAGCAGCAGCACAGGGATCTACGAGCAGTACTTC.

In this sample, this clone turned up a few times. The V and J genes are TRBV20-1 and TRBJ1-2; D unclear. The CDR3 length is 11 residues. The V and J ends lost 7 bases and 0 bases respectively, with 6 bases between them. CDR1 is DFQATT and CDR2 is SNEGSKA in the germline V gene (reference sequence). The CDR3 region has the DNA TGCAGTGAACAGACTAACTATGGCTACACCTTC. Amino acid sequence: CSEQTNYGYTF.

This clone was seen a handful of times. The chain carries TRBV6-5 and TRBJ1-3, with 10 bases matching TRBD1. There are 16 residues in the CDR3. The V gene end was trimmed by 0 bases and the J gene end by 2 bases; junction bases not matched to a gene: 1. CDR1 is MNHEY and CDR2 is SVGAGI in the germline V gene. Here the CDR3 reads CASSYSGQGTGNTIYF. The DNA for the CDR3 is TGTGCCAGCAGTTACTCGGGACAGGGGACTGGAAACACCATATATTTT.

The J gene is TRBJ1-2, the V gene TRBV6-5, with a tentative D call TRBD1 (5 bases). V gave up 6 bases and J gave up 6 bases, with 14 bases separating them. Germline-derived CDR1 and CDR2 are MNHEY and SVGAGI. The CDR3 consists of 13 residues. CDR3 region: CASRVGGVNGYTF. CDR3 DNA: TGTGCCAGCAGGGTTGGAGGGGTAAATGGCTACACCTTC.

This sequence joins TRBV7-9 and TRBJ1-1; D is ambiguous. V was cut by 0 bases and J by 0 bases, with 5 bases left in between. Germline V gene lookup returns CDR1 SEHNR and CDR2 FQNEAQ (reference sequence). This CDR3 contains 14 residues. CDR3 sequence reads: CASSLAALNTEAFF. The CDR3 DNA is TGTGCCAGCAGCTTAGCCGCCTTGAACACTGAAGCTTTCTTT.

This clone was picked up a small number of times. This sequence joins TRBV11-2 and TRBJ1-1, with D uncertain. CDR1 is SGHAT, CDR2 FQNNGV, per germline. CDR3 length: 13 residues. Trimming cost V 2 bases and J 0 bases, with 4 bases left between them. As DNA, the CDR3 is TGTGCCAGCAGCTTAACCGTGAACACTGAAGCTTTCTTT. Amino acid sequence: CASSLTVNTEAFF.

The chain has TRBV7-9 and TRBJ2-1, with D perhaps TRBD1 (6 bases). The CDR3 is 14 residues long. Germline V gene sequence: CDR1 SEHNR, CDR2 FQNEAQ (reference sequence). V was clipped by 5 bases and J by 9 bases, with 17 bases between them. The CDR3 DNA reads as TGTGCCAGCAGCCCAACGGGACATATAGGTGAGCAGTTCTTC. It specifies CASSPTGHIGEQFF.

This clone showed up just a few times. This rearrangement joins TRBV6-5 to TRBJ1-2; D possibly corresponds to TRBD1 (5 bases). The germline V gene has CDR1 MNHEY and CDR2 SVGAGI. The CDR3 covers 15 residues. The V end was cut by 7 bases, the J end by 8 bases, with 23 bases between. Here the CDR3 reads CASTQGRGRGGGYTF. The CDR3 nucleotides are TGTGCCAGCACCCAAGGGCGGGGGAGGGGTGGAGGCTACACCTTC.

V gene TRBV6-1 combines with J gene TRBJ2-7; 7 bases agree with TRBD2. Germline V CDR1 and CDR2: MNHNS, SASEGT. The CDR3 spans 14 residues. The ends lost 1 base at V and 0 bases at J; junction bases unmatched: 0. This CDR3 is CASSEGGSSYEQYF. The CDR3 nucleotides read TGTGCCAGCAGTGAAGGCGGGAGCTCCTACGAGCAGTACTTC.

The chain links TRBV18 to TRBJ1-2, with D possibly being TRBD1 (6 bases). The CDR3 length is 16 residues. Germline V gene sequence: CDR1 KGHSH, CDR2 LQKENI. Deletions cut 3 bases from V and 3 bases from J, with 17 bases between. In nucleotides, the CDR3 is TGTGCCAGCTCACCCGCCGCTGGACAGATTTACTATGGCTACACCTTC. Its protein is CASSPAAGQIYYGYTF.

V is TRBV2 and J is TRBJ2-1, with 9 bases that match TRBD1. V trimming: 5 bases; J trimming: 1 base; junction bases outside the gene matches: 6. This CDR3 comprises 16 residues. Germline V gene data show CDR1 as SNHLY and CDR2 as FYNNEI. CDR3 nucleotides: TGTGCCAGCAGTATTCCGGGACAGGGATCCTACAATGAGCAGTTCTTC. Encoded protein: CASSIPGQGSYNEQFF. Using reference TRBV2 and TRBJ2-1 for the parts outside the CDR3, the full variable domain is EPEVTQTPSHQVTQMGQEVILRCVPISNHLYFYWYRQILGQKVEFLVSFYNNEISEKSEIFDDQFSVERPDGSNFTLKIRSTKLEDSAMYFCASSIPGQGSYNEQFFGPGTRLTVL.

The rearrangement joins TRBV6-6 to TRBJ2-1; 9 nucleotides align to TRBD2. The CDR3 loop spans 16 amino acids. The J segment lost 1 base and the V segment lost 4 bases, leaving 5 bases of the junction unmatched. Germline loops: CDR1 MNHNY, CDR2 SVGAGI (reference sequence). The CDR3 DNA follows: TGTGCCAGCAGTTCCCGTAGCGGGAGTTCCTACAATGAGCAGTTCTTC. Its protein product is CASSSRSGSSYNEQFF.

This chain joins TRBV9 and TRBJ2-2; tentatively, D is TRBD1 or TRBD2 (6 bases each). Germline lookup yields CDR1 SGDLS and CDR2 YYNGEE. The CDR3 loop spans 15 amino acids. Trimming left V 3 bases short and J 7 bases short, with 16 bases between. In DNA, the CDR3 is TGTGCCAGCAGCGGTGGGGGGCGGTTAGGCGGGGAGCTGTTTTTT. Its protein product is CASSGGGRLGGELFF.

The V and J genes are TRBV11-2 and TRBJ1-2; TRBD1 matches at 7 bases. Germline V gene sequence: CDR1 SGHAT, CDR2 FQNNGV. The CDR3 is 14 residues long. The trim removed 1 base at V and 4 bases at J, leaving 3 bases unmatched. The CDR3 coding sequence is TGTGCCAGCAGCTTAGGGGGACAGATCTATGGCTACACCTTC. Protein product: CASSLGGQIYGYTF.

The V gene is TRBV7-8, the J gene TRBJ1-2; 8 bases are shared with TRBD1. The CDR3 is made up of 17 amino acids. Per germline, CDR1 SGHVS and CDR2 FQNEAQ. J gave up 5 bases and V 5 bases, and 16 bases lay outside the gene matches. CDR3 sequence reads: CASSARFPGQDPYGYTF. As DNA, the CDR3 is TGTGCCAGCAGCGCGCGTTTCCCGGGACAGGACCCTTATGGCTACACCTTC.

The J gene is TRBJ2-1, the V gene TRBV6-6; 11 positions match TRBD2. CDR1 is MNHNY, CDR2 SVGAGI, per germline (reference sequence). J was trimmed by 6 bases and V by 6 bases; bases with no gene match: 7. CDR3 length: 15 amino acids. CDR3 sequence (DNA): TGTGCCAGCAGGGGACTAGCGGTATTGGGCAATGAGCAGTTCTTC. This translates into CASRGLAVLGNEQFF.

The gene calls are TRBV9 and TRBJ2-3, with TRBD2 matching 8 bases. Per the germline V gene, CDR1 is SGDLS and CDR2 is YYNGEE. CDR3 length: 14 amino acids. With V trimmed by 4 bases and J by 4 bases, 5 bases remained unmatched. CDR3 in amino acids: CASSPAGAADTQYF. The DNA for the CDR3 is TGTGCCAGCAGCCCAGCGGGAGCGGCAGATACGCAGTATTTT.

The chain recombines TRBV5-1 with TRBJ2-7, with a possible D match to TRBD1 (5 bases). Germline V lookup: CDR1 SGHRS, CDR2 YFSETQ. This CDR3 region has 14 residues. The V end lost 4 bases, the J end lost 4 bases, and 15 bases lay between the germline ends. The CDR3 DNA is TGCGCCAGCAGCGGGGCCCCGAACGATTACGAGCAGTACTTC. Translated, it gives CASSGAPNDYEQYF.

The rearrangement links TRBV10-1 to TRBJ2-3; D possibly corresponds to TRBD2 (6 bases). Germline CDR1 reads WNHNN; CDR2 reads SYGVQD (reference sequence). The CDR3 has 14 amino acids. V was pared by 6 bases and J by 3 bases, with 13 bases between. The CDR3 coding sequence is TGCGCCAGCAGCTCGGGACTCCTGACAGATACGCAGTATTTT. Translation gives CASSSGLLTDTQYF.